The rows below give T cell receptor beta chains drawn from one sample of a study of vaccination and CD4 T cells after COVID-19. Each CDR3 protein gets one entry after TCRdb re-called the PCR reads with MiXCR. The sample consists of about 6,800 distinct CDR3 sequences, around 70% of them appearing once. For these receptors, no antigen is known. Sequenced input: CD4+ T cells from blood, cultured in vitro. These TCRs come from a human donor who had recovered from COVID-19. CDR3s include the opening cysteine and the closing phenylalanine or tryptophan. A D gene is named only where the DNA matches it firmly. A row's size may be missing; if present it is once, few, many or a size class.

>.|TRBJ2-5|15|TRBV7-2|.
TGTGCCAGCAGCTTAGGGGTTCGGCAGCAAGAGACCCAGTACTTC
CASSLGVRQQETQYF
>.|TRBJ2-1|11|TRBV6-1|.
TGTGCCAGCAGTGCCAACAGGGTTCAGTTCTTC
CASSANRVQFF
>TRBD1|TRBJ1-1|14|TRBV10-3|.
TGTGCCATCAAACTGACAGGGGGGAACACTGAAGCTTTCTTT
CAIKLTGGNTEAFF
>.|TRBJ2-3|16|TRBV7-3|.
TGTGCCAGCAGCCTCAGTGGGGACGGGGTTTTTAGTACGCAGTATTTT
CASSLSGDGVFSTQYF
>TRBD2|TRBJ2-3|14|TRBV10-1|.
TGCGCCAGCAGTTTGACTAGCGGGACAGATACGCAGTATTTT
CASSLTSGTDTQYF
>TRBD1|TRBJ2-7|15|TRBV27|medium-sized
TGTGCCAGCAGTTCTCGGACAGGGGCTTCCTACGAGCAGTACTTC
CASSSRTGASYEQYF
>.|TRBJ2-5|13|TRBV7-2|few
TGTGCCAGCAGCTTAGGGGTCCTCGAGACCCAGTACTTC
CASSLGVLETQYF
>.|TRBJ2-1|13|TRBV6-4|.
TGTGCCAGCAGCTGGACGGGATACAATGAGCAGTTCTTC
CASSWTGYNEQFF
>.|TRBJ1-6|13|TRBV19|.
TGTGCCGGTTCCCGGACGGACAATTCACCCCTCCACTTT
CAGSRTDNSPLHF
>TRBD1|TRBJ1-2|14|TRBV2|.
TGTGCCAGCAGACTCAGGGACAGGCTCGGTGGCTACACCTTC
CASRLRDRLGGYTF
>.|TRBJ2-7|15|TRBV7-9|.
TGTGCCAGCAGCTCCCAGGGGACAAGTATCCACGAGCAGTACTTC
CASSSQGTSIHEQYF
>.|TRBJ2-3|14|TRBV5-4|.
TGTGCCAGCAGCCTAACCCTACCTGAGGATACGCAGTATTTT
CASSLTLPEDTQYF
>.|TRBJ2-7|14|TRBV14|.
TGTGCCAGCAGCCACGCGACAACGTCTGGGGGGCAGTACTTC
CASSHATTSGGQYF
>.|TRBJ1-5|17|TRBV6-1|once
TGTGCCAGCTTGAAGGACCTACAGGGTTATAGCAATCAGCCCCAGCATTTT
CASLKDLQGYSNQPQHF
>.|TRBJ2-1|16|TRBV24-1|.
TGTGCCACCAGTGACCCGGGACACCGCTCCTACAATGAGCAGTTCTTC
CATSDPGHRSYNEQFF